In this sample, the clone carrying this TCR beta chain turned up many times. Germline CDR1 is SGDLS and CDR2 is YYNGEE. V shed 4 bases and J shed 2 bases, with 14 bases lying between them. CDR3 length equals 15 residues. These data are taken from a study of CD8 T cells in ankylosing spondylitis. TCRdb re-analysed the 5' RACE reads in MiXCR, keeping a single row per CDR3 protein. The sample yields tens of thousands of distinct CDR3 sequences, more than 5.5% seen once. The V and J genes are TRBV9 and TRBJ2-3; TRBD1 is a possible D gene (7 bases). The sample was synovial fluid, either unsorted or a sorted T cell fraction (not recorded which). This TCR was sampled from a male donor with ankylosing spondylitis. The CDR3, as DNA: TGTGCCAGCAGCCCAGGGGGGATCACCACAGATACGCAGTATTTT. It yields the protein CASSPGGITTDTQYF.